Listed here is a single TCR beta chain. V was clipped by 4 bases and J by 4 bases; unmatched bases: 3. The CDR3 spans 13 residues. The germline V gene encodes CDR1 SGHTA and CDR2 FQGNSA. This specimen comes from a study of technical replicates of blood from a handful of donors. Data came from immunoSEQ multiplex PCR; TCRdb stores just in-frame clones and leaves some out. The repertoire holds more than 90,000 clones, with around 96% as singletons. This TCR was recovered from a human donor in good health. Sequencing was done on a sample of T cells isolated from PBMCs. The chain links TRBV7-2 to TRBJ1-2, with TRBD1 matching 7 bases. The CDR3 spells CASSYRDSYGYTF. Here the CDR3 DNA reads TGTGCCAGCAGCTACCGGGACAGCTATGGCTACACCTTC.